This T cell receptor (beta chain) comes out of a study of CD8+CD57+ T cells in acquired aplastic anemia. Points from the study as a whole: Patients showed no significant difference from controls in CD8+ Simpson's diversity. The study identified around 28 CD8+ CDR3 sequences shared by patients and controls.

TCR beta VDJ combinations and CDR3 sequences were profiled from genomic DNA. TCRdb analysed the reads with MiXCR anew, one entry per CDR3 protein. Of a few hundred thousand distinct CDR3 sequences in the sample, 65% to 80% were seen once. A single count supports this clonotype. Its antigen remains unidentified. Mismatch with germline at one junction end may stem from a read error. The V gene's germline CDR1 is SGHRS and CDR2 YFSETQ. The CDR3 totals 13 residues. Sequencing was carried out using sorted CD4+, CD8+, or CD8+CD57+ T cells (not recorded which) from PBMCs. This receptor was taken from a human donor in good health, serving as a control. This rearrangement joins TRBV5-1 to TRBJ1-6, with D uncertain. The CDR3 spells CASSARAFSHLHF. CDR3 bases: TGTGCCAGCAGCGCCCGAGCTTTTTCACACCTCCACTTT.